This T cell receptor beta chain comes out of a study of T-cell reconstitution after alpha-beta-depleted transplantation in children. TCRbeta library construction was performed incorporating unique molecular identifiers. One entry per CDR3 protein results from TCRdb running MiXCR on the PCR reads. Of 350,000 to 450,000 distinct CDR3 sequences in the sample, just over 20% were seen once. In this sample, this clonotype turned up a few times. In germline, CDR1 is DFQATT, CDR2 SNEGSKA (reference sequence). V was pared by 4 bases and J by 7 bases, with 7 bases of the junction left unmatched. The CDR3 is 13 residues long.

V and J are TRBV20-1 and TRBJ1-5; 7 bases are shared with TRBD1. The origin of this receptor is a human donor who donated a stem cell graft to a child with acute myeloid leukemia. Specimen: PBMCs from the stem cell graft donor, collected from the stem cell graft. The CDR3: CSAINRGRQPQHF. The CDR3 DNA reads as TGCAGTGCTATTAACAGGGGCCGACAGCCCCAGCATTTT.